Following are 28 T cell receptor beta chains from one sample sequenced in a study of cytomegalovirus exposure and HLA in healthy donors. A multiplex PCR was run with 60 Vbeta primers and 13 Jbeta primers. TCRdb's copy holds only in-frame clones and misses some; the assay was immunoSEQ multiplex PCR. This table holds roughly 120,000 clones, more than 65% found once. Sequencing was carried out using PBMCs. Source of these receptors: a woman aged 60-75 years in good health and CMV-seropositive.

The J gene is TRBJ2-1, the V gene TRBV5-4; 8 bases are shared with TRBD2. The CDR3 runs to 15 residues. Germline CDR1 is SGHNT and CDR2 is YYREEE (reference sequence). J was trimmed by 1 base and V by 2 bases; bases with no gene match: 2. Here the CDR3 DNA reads TGTGCCAGCAGCTTAAGCGGGAGATCCTACAATGAGCAGTTCTTC. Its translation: CASSLSGRSYNEQFF.

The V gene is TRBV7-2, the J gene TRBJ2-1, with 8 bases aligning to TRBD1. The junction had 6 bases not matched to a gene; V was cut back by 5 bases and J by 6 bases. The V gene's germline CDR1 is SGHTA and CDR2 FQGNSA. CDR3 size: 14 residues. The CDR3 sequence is CASSRTGQGNEQFF. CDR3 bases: TGTGCCAGCAGCAGGACAGGACAGGGCAATGAGCAGTTCTTC.

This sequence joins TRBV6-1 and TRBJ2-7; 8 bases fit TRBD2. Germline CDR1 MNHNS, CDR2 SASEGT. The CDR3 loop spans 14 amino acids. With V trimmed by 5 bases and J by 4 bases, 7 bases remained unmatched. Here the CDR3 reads CASSREGMGYEQYF. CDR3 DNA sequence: TGTGCCAGCAGTCGGGAGGGGATGGGGTACGAGCAGTACTTC.

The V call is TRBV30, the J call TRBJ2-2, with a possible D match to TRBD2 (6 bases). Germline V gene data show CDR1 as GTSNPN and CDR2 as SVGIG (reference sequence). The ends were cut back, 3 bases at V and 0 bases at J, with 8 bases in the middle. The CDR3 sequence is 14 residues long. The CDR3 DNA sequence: TGTGCCTGGAGGGGCGGGGCGAACACCGGGGAGCTGTTTTTT. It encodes CAWRGGANTGELFF.

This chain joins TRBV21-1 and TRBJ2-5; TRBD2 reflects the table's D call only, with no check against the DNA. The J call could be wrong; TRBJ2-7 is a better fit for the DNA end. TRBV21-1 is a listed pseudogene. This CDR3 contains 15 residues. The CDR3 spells CASSKRGGMGDEQYF. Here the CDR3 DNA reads TGTGCCAGCAGCAAACGGGGAGGTATGGGGGACGAGCAGTACTTC.

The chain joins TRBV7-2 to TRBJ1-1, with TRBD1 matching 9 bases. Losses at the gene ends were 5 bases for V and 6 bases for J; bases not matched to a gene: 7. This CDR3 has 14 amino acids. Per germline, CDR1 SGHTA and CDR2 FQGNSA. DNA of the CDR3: TGTGCCAGCAGCCCACAGGGGGCGATGGCTGAAGCTTTCTTT. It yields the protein CASSPQGAMAEAFF.

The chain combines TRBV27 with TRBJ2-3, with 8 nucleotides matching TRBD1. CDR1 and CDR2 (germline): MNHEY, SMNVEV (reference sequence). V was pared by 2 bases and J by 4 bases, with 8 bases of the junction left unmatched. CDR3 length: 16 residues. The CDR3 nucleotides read TGTGCCAGCAGTTTAGCAGGGGGCGCCTACCCAGATACGCAGTATTTT. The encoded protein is CASSLAGGAYPDTQYF.

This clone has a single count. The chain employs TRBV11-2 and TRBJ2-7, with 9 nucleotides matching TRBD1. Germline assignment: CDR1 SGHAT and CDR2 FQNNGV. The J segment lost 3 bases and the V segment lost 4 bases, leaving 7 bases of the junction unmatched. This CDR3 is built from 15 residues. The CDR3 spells CASSSPGQGVYEQYF. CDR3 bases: TGTGCCAGCAGCTCACCGGGACAGGGAGTCTACGAGCAGTACTTC.

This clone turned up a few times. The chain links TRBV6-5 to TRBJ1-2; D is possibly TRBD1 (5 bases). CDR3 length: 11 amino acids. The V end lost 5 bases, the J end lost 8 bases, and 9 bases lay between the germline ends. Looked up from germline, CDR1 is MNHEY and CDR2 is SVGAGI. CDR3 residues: CASSEGRGYTF. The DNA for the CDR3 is TGTGCCAGCAGTGAGGGGAGGGGCTACACCTTC.

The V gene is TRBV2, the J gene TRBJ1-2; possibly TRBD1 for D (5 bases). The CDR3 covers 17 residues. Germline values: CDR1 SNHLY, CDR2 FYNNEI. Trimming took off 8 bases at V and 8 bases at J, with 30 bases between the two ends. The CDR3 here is CASGSRQGGGGLRGYTF. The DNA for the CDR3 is TGTGCCAGCGGTTCCCGGCAGGGTGGTGGTGGGTTGCGGGGCTACACCTTC.

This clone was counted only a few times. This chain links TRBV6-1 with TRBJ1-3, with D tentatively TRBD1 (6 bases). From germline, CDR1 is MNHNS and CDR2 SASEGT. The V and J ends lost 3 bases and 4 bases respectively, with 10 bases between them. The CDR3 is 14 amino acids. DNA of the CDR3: TGTGCCAGCAGTGAGGGGGCGCGGGGAAACACCATATATTTT. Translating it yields CASSEGARGNTIYF.

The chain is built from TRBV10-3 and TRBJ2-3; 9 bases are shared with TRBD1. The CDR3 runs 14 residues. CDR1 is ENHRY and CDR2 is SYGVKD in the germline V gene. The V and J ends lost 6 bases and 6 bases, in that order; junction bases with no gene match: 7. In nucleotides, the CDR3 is TGTGCCATCAGAGGACAGGGGCGGCCGGATACGCAGTATTTT. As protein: CAIRGQGRPDTQYF.

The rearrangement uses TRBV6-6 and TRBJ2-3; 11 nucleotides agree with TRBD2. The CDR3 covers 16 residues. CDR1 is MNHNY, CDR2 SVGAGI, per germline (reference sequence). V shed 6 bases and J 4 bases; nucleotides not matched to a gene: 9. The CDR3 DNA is TGTGCCAGCAGCCTAGGGGGGACTAGCGGATCAGATACGCAGTATTTT. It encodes CASSLGGTSGSDTQYF.

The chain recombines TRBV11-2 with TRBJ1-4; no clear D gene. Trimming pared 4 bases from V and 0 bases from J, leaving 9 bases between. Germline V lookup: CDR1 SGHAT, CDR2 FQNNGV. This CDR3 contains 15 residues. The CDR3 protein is CASSSTFATNEKLFF. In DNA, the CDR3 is TGTGCCAGCAGCTCTACGTTCGCAACTAATGAAAAACTGTTTTTT.

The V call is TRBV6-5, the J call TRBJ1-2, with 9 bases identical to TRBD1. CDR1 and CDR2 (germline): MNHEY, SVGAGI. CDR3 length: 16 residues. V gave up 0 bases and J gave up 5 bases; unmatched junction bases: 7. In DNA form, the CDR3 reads TGTGCCAGCAGTTACTCATTGGGGGACAGGGCATATGGCTACACCTTC. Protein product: CASSYSLGDRAYGYTF.

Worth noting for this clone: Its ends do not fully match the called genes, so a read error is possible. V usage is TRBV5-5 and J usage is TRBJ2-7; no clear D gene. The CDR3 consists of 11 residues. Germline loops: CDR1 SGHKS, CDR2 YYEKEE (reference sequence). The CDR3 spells CASSLGGSIHF. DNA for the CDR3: TGTGCCAGCAGCTTGGGTGGTAGCATCCACTTC.

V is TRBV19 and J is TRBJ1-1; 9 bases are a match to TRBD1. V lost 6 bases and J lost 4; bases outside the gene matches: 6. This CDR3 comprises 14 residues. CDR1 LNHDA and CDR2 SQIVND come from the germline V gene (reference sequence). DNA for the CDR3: TGTGCCAGTAGAGAATGGGGACAGGGCACTGAAGCTTTCTTT. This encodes CASREWGQGTEAFF. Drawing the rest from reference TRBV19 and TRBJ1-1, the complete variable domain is DGGITQSPKYLFRKEGQNVTLSCEQNLNHDAMYWYRQDPGQGLRLIYYSQIVNDFQKGDIAEGYSVSREKKESFPLTVTSAQKNPTAFYLCASREWGQGTEAFFGQGTRLTVV.

CDR3: CATSRGPGVVETQYF. Written as DNA, the CDR3 is TGTGCCACCAGCAGAGGCCCGGGAGTGGTGGAGACCCAGTACTTC. The chain couples TRBV15 to TRBJ2-5; D possibly corresponds to TRBD2 (6 bases). CDR1 LNHNV and CDR2 YYDKDF come from the germline V gene (reference sequence). The CDR3 is 15 residues long. The ends were cut back, 1 base at V and 5 bases at J, with 14 bases in the middle.

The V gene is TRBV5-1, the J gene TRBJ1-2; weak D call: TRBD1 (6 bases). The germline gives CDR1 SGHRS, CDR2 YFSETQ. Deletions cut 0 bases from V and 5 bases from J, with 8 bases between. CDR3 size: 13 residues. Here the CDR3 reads CASSLDRVYGYTF. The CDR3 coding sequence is TGCGCCAGCAGCTTGGACAGGGTTTATGGCTACACCTTC. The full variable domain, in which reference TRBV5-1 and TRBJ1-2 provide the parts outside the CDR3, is KAGVTQTPRYLIKTRGQQVTLSCSPISGHRSVSWYQQTPGQGLQFLFEYFSETQRNKGNFPGRFSGRQFSNSRSEMNVSTLELGDSALYLCASSLDRVYGYTFGSGTRLTVV.

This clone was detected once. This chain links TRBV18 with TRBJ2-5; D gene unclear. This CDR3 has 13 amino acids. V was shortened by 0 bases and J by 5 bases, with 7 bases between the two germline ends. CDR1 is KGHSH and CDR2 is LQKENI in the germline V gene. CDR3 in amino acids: CASSPPSLETQYF. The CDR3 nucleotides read TGTGCCAGCTCACCACCTTCCCTGGAGACCCAGTACTTC.

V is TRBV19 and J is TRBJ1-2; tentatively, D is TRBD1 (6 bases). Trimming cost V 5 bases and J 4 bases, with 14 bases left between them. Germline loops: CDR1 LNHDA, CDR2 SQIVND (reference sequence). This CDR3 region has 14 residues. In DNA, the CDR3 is TGTGCCAGTAGTTCCAGGGGTCCCCCCTATGGCTACACCTTC. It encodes CASSSRGPPYGYTF.

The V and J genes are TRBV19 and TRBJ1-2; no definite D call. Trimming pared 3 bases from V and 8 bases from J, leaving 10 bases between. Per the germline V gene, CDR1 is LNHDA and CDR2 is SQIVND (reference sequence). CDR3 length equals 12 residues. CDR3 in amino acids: CASSIGERGYTF. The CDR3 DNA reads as TGTGCCAGTAGTATCGGGGAACGAGGCTACACCTTC.

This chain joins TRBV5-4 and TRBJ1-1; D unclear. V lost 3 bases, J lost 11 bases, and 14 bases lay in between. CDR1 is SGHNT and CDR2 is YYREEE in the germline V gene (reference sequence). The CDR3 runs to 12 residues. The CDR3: CASSSYGDSAFF. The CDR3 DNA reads TGTGCCAGCAGCTCCTACGGGGATAGCGCTTTCTTT.

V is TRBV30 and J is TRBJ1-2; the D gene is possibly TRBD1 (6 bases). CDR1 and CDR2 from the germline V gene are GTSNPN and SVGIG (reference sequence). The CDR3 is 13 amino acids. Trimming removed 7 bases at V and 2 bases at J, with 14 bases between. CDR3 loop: CALNGQLNYGYTF. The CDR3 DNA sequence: TGTGCCTTGAATGGACAGTTAAACTATGGCTACACCTTC.

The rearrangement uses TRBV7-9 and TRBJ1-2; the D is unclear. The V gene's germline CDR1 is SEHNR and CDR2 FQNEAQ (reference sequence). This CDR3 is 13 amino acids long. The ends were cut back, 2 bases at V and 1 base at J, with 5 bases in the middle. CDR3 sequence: CASSLSVNYGYTF. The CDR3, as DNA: TGTGCCAGCAGCTTATCAGTTAACTATGGCTACACCTTC.

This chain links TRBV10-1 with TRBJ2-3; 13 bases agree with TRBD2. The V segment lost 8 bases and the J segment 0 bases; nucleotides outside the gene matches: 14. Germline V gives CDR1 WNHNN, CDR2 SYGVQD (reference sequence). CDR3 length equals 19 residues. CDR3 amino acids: CASLKSRLAGGVSTDTQYF. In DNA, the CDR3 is TGCGCCAGCCTTAAAAGCCGACTAGCGGGGGGCGTTAGCACAGATACGCAGTATTTT.

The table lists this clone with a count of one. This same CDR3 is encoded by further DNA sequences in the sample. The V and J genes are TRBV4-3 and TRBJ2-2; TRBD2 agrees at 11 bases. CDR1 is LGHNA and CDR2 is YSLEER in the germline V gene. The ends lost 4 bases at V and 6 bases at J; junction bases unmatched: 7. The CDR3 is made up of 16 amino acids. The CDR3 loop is CASSPLAGGYAGELFF. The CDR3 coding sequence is TGCGCCAGCAGCCCCCTAGCGGGAGGATACGCCGGGGAGCTGTTTTTT.

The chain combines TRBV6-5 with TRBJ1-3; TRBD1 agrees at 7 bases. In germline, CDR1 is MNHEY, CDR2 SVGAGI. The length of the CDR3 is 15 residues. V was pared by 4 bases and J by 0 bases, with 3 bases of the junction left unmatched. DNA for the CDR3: TGTGCCAGCAGTTTGACAGGGATCTCTGGAAACACCATATATTTT. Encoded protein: CASSLTGISGNTIYF.